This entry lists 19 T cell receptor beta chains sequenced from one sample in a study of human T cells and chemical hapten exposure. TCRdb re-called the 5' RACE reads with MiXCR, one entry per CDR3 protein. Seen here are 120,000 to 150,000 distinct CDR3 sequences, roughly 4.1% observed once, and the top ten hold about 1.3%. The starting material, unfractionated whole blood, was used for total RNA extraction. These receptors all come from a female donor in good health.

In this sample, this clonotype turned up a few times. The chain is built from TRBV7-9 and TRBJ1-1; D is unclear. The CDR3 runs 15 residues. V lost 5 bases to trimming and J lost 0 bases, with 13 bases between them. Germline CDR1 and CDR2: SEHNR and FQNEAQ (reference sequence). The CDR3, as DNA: TGTGCCAGCAGCCCTGACACTCACATGAACACTGAAGCTTTCTTT. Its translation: CASSPDTHMNTEAFF.

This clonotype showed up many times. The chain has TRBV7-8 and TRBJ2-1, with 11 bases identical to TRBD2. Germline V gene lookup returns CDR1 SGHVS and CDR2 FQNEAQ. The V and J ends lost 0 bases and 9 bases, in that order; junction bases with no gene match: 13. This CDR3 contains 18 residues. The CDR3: CASSLAQPRSGGASEQFF. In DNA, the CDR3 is TGTGCCAGCAGCTTAGCCCAGCCCCGTAGCGGGGGGGCCAGTGAGCAGTTCTTC.

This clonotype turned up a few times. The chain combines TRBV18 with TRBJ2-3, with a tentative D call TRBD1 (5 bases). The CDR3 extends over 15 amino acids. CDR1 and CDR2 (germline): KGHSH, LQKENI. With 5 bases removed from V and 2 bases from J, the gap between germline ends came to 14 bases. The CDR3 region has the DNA TGTGCCAGCTCAAACCGACAGAAATCCACAGATACGCAGTATTTT. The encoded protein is CASSNRQKSTDTQYF.

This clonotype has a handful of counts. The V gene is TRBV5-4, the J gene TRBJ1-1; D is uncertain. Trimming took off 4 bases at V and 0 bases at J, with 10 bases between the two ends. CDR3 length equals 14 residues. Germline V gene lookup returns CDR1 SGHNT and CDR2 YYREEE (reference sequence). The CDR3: CASSPGPLNTEAFF. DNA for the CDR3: TGTGCCAGCAGCCCCGGACCGTTGAACACTGAAGCTTTCTTT.

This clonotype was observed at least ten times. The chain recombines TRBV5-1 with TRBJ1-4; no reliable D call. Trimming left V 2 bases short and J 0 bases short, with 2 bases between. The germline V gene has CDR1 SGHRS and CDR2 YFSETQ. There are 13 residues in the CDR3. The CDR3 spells CASSFSTNEKLFF. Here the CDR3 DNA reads TGCGCCAGCAGCTTCTCAACTAATGAAAAACTGTTTTTT.

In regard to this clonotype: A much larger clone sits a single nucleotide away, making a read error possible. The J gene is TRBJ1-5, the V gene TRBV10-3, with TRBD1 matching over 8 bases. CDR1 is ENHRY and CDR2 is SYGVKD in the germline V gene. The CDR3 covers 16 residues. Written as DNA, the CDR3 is TGTGCCATCAGTGGCGGACAGGGTTCGAGTGATCAGCTCCAGCATTTT. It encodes CAISGGQGSSDQLQHF.

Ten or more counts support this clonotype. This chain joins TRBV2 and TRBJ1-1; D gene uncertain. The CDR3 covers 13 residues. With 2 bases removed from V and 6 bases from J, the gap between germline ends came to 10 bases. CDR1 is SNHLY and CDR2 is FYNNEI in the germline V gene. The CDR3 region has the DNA TGTGCCAGCAGTGAATCATATCGCGCTGAAGCTTTCTTT. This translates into CASSESYRAEAFF.

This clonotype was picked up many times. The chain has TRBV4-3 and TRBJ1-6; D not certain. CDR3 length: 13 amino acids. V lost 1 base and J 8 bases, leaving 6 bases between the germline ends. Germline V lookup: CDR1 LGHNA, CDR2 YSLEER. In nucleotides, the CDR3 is TGCGCCAGCAGCCAAGTGGTGGATTCACCCCTCCACTTT. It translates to CASSQVVDSPLHF.

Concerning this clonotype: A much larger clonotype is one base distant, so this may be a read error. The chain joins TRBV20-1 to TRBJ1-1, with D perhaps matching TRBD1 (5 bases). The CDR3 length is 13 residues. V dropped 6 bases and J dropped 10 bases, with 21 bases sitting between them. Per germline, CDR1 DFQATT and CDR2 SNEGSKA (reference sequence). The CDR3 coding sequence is TGCAGTGCGGAGAGGCCCCGAGGGACTTTAGCTTTCTTT. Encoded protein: CSAERPRGTLAFF.

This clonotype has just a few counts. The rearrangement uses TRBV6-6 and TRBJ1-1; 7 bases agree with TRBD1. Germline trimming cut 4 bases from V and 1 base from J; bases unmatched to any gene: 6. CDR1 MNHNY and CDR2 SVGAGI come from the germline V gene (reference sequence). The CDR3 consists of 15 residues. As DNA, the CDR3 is TGTGCCAGCAGTTTCCGGACAGGCGCGAACACTGAAGCTTTCTTT. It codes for CASSFRTGANTEAFF.

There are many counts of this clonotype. CDR3 loop: CASSYIPGRVGQYNEQFF. The CDR3 DNA sequence: TGTGCCAGCAGCTATATTCCGGGTCGGGTCGGGCAATACAATGAGCAGTTCTTC. The chain carries TRBV7-2 and TRBJ2-1; unclear D gene. V lost 4 bases, J lost 4 bases, and 23 bases lay in between. The germline V gene encodes CDR1 SGHTA and CDR2 FQGNSA. The CDR3 consists of 18 residues.

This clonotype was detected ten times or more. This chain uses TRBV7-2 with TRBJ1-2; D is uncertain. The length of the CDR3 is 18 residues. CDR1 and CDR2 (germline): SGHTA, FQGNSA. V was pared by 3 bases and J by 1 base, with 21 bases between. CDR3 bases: TGTGCCAGCAGCTTCCGGCGCGTATCGGAAGCCTTTAACTATGGCTACACCTTC. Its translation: CASSFRRVSEAFNYGYTF.

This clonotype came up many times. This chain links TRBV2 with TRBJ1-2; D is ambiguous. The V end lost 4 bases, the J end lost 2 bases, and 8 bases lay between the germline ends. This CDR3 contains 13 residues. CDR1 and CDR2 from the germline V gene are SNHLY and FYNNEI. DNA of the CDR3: TGTGCCAGCAGTGTCGACATAAACTATGGCTACACCTTC. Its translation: CASSVDINYGYTF.

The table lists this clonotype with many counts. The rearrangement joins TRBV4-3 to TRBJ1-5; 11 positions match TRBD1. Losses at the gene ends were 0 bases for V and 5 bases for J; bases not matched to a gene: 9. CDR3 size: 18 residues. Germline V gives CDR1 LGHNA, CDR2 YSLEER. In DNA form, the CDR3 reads TGCGCCAGCAGCCAAGATGTCCGGGACAGGGGGATTTATCAGCCCCAGCATTTT. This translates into CASSQDVRDRGIYQPQHF.

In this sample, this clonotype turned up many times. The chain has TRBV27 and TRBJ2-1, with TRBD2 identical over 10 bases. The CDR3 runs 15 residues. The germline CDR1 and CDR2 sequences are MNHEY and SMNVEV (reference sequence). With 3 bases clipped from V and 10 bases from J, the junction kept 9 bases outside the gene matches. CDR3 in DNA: TGTGCCAGCAGTTTCTCAAGCGGGGGGGCTAGGGAGCAGTTCTTC. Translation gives CASSFSSGGAREQFF.

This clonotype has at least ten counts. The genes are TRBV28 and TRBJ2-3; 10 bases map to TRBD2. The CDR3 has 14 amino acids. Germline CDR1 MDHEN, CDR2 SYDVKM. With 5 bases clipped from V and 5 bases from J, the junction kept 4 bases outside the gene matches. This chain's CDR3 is CASSTGTSEDTQYF. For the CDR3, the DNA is TGTGCCAGCAGTACCGGGACTAGCGAAGATACGCAGTATTTT. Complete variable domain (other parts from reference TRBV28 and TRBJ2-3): DVKVTQSSRYLVKRTGEKVFLECVQDMDHENMFWYRQDPGLGLRLIYFSYDVKMKEKGDIPEGYSVSREKKERFSLILESASTNQTSMYLCASSTGTSEDTQYFGPGTRLTVL.

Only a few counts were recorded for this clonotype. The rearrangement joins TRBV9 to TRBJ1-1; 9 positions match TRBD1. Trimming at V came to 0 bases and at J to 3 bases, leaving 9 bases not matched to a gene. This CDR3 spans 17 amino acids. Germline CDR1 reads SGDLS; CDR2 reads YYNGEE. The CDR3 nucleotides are TGTGCCAGCAGCGTAGGGGGTATTGGACAGGGGTACACTGAAGCTTTCTTT. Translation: CASSVGGIGQGYTEAFF.

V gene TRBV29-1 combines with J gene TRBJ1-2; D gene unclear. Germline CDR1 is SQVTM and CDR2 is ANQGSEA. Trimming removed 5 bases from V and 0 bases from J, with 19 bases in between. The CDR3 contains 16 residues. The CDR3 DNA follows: TGCAGCGTTCCCCGTGCGGACCGTTCAACTAACTATGGCTACACCTTC. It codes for CSVPRADRSTNYGYTF.

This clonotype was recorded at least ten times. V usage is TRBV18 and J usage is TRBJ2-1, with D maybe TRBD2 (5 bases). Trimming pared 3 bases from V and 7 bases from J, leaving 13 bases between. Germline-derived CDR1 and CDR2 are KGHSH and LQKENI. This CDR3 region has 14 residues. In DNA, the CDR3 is TGTGCCAGCTCACCCGAGCGGAGGTTAAATGAGCAGTTCTTC. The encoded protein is CASSPERRLNEQFF. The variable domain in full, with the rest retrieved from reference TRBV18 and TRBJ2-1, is NAGVMQNPRHLVRRRGQEARLRCSPMKGHSHVYWYRQLPEEGLKFMVYLQKENIIDESGMPKERFSAEFPKEGPSILRIQQVVRGDSAAYFCASSPERRLNEQFFGPGTRLTVL.